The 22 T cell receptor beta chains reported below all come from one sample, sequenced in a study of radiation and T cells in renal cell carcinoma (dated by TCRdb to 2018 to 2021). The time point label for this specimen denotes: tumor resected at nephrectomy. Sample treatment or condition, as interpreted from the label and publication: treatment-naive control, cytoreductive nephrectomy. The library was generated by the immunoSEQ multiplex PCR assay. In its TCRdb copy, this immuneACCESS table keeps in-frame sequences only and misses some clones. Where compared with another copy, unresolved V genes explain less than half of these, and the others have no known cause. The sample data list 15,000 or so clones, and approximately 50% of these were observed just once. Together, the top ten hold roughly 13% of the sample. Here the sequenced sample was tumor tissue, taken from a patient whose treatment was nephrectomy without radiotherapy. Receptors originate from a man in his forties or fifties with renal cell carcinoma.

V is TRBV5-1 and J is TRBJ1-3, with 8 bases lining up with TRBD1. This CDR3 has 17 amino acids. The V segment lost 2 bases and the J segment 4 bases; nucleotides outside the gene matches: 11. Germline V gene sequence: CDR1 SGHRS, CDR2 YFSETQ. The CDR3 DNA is TGCGCCAGCAGCTTTTCCTCTGGGACAGGAGAAGGAAACACCATATATTTT. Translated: CASSFSSGTGEGNTIYF. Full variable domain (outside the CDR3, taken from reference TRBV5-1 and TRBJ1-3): KAGVTQTPRYLIKTRGQQVTLSCSPISGHRSVSWYQQTPGQGLQFLFEYFSETQRNKGNFPGRFSGRQFSNSRSEMNVSTLELGDSALYLCASSFSSGTGEGNTIYFGEGSWLTVV.

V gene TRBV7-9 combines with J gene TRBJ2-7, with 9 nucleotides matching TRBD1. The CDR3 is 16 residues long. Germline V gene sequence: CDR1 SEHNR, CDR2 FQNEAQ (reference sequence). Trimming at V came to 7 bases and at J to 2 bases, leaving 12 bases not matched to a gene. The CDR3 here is CASTKSGTGFAYEQYF. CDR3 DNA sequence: TGTGCCAGCACCAAATCCGGGACAGGGTTCGCCTACGAGCAGTACTTC.

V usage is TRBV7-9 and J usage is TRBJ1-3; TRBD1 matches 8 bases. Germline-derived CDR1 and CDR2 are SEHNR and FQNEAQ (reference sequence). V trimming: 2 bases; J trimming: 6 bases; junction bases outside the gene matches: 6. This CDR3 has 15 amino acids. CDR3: CASSLTGGSANTIYF. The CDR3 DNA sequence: TGTGCCAGCAGCTTAACAGGGGGAAGCGCAAACACCATATATTTT.

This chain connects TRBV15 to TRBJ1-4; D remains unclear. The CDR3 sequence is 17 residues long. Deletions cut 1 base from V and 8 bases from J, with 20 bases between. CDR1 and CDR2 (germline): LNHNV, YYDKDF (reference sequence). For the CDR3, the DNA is TGTGCCACCAGCAGAGGGATAATCGGCAGCCTAGTGGAAAAACTGTTTTTT. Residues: CATSRGIIGSLVEKLFF.

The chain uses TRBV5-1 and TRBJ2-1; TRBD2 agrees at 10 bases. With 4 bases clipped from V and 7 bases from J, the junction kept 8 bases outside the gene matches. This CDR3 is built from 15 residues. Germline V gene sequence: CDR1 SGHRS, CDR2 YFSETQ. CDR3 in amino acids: CASSTTSGTGNEQFF. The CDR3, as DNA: TGCGCCAGCAGCACCACTAGCGGGACTGGAAATGAGCAGTTCTTC.

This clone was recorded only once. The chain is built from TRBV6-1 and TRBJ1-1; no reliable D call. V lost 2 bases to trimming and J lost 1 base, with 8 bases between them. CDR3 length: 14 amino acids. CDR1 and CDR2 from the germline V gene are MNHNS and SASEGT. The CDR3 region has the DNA TGTGCCAGCAGTGAACGAACGGGGAACACTGAAGCTTTCTTT. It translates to CASSERTGNTEAFF.

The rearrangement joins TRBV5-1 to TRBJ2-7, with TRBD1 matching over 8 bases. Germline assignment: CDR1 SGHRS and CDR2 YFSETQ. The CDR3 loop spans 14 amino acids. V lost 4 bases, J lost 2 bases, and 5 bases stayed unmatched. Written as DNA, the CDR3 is TGCGCCAGCAGCCTCCGGACAGGGACCTACGAGCAGTACTTC. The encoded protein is CASSLRTGTYEQYF.

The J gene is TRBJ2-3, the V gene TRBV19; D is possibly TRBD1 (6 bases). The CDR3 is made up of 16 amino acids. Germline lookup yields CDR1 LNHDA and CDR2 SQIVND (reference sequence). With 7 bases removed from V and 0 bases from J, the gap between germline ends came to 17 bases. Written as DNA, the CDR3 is TGTGCCAGTACCGCTATAGGGGGAAGTAGCACAGATACGCAGTATTTT. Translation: CASTAIGGSSTDTQYF.

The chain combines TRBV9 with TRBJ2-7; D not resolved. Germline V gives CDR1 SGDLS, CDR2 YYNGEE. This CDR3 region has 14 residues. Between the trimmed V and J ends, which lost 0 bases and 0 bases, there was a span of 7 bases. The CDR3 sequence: CASSVGVTSYEQYF. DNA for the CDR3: TGTGCCAGCAGCGTAGGCGTCACCTCCTACGAGCAGTACTTC.

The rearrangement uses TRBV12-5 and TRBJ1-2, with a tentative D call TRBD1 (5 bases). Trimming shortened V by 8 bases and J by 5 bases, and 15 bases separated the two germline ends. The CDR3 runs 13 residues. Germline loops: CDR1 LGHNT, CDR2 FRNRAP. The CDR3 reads CASSRGVGYGYTF. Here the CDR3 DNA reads TGTGCTAGTAGCAGAGGGGTTGGGTATGGCTACACCTTC.

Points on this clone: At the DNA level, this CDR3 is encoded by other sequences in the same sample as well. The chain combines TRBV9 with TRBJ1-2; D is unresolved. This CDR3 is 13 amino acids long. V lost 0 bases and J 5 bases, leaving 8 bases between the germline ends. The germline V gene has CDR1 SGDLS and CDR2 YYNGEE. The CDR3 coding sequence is TGTGCCAGCAGCGTAGACGGCACGTATGGCTACACCTTC. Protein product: CASSVDGTYGYTF.

CDR3 sequence: CASSRDRGQGRVYWTPLHF. CDR3 in DNA: TGTGCCAGCTCCCGGGACAGGGGGCAAGGGAGGGTATATTGGACACCCCTCCACTTT. The chain links TRBV2 to TRBJ1-6; 12 positions match TRBD1. The CDR3 is made up of 19 amino acids. Trimming removed 8 bases from V and 11 bases from J; junction bases left unmatched: 22. Germline V lookup: CDR1 SNHLY, CDR2 FYNNEI.

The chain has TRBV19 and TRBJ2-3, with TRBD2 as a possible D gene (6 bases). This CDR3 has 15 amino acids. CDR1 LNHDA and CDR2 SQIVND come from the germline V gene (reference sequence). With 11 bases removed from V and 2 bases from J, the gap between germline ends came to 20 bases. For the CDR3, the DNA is TGTGCCTCCACTCGGAGGGGTGATCCCACAGATACGCAGTATTTT. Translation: CASTRRGDPTDTQYF.

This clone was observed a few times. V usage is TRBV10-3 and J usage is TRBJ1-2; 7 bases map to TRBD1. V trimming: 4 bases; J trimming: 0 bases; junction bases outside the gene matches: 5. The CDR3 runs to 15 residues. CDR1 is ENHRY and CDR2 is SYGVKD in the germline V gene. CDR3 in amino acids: CAISVDRTANYGYTF. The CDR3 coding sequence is TGTGCCATCAGTGTGGACAGGACAGCTAACTATGGCTACACCTTC.

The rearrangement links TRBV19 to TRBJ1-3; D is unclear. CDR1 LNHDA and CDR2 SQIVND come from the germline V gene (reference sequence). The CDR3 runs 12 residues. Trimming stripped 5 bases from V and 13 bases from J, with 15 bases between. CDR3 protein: CASSPRTARIYF. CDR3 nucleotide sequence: TGTGCCAGTAGTCCGCGGACTGCTAGAATATATTTT. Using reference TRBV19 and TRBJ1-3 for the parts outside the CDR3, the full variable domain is DGGITQSPKYLFRKEGQNVTLSCEQNLNHDAMYWYRQDPGQGLRLIYYSQIVNDFQKGDIAEGYSVSREKKESFPLTVTSAQKNPTAFYLCASSPRTARIYFGEGSWLTVV.

The CDR3 DNA sequence: TGTGCCACCAGCAGGACCCTACAGGGGGATACGCAGTATTTT. Residues: CATSRTLQGDTQYF. V gene TRBV15 combines with J gene TRBJ2-3; 7 bases map to TRBD1. The CDR3 covers 14 residues. V lost 3 bases, J lost 6 bases, and 6 bases stayed unmatched. Germline V CDR1 and CDR2: LNHNV, YYDKDF (reference sequence). The variable domain in full, completed from reference TRBV15 and TRBJ2-3, reads DAMVIQNPRYQVTQFGKPVTLSCSQTLNHNVMYWYQQKSSQAPKLLFHYYDKDFNNEADTPDNFQSRRPNTSFCFLDIRSPGLGDTAMYLCATSRTLQGDTQYFGPGTRLTVL.

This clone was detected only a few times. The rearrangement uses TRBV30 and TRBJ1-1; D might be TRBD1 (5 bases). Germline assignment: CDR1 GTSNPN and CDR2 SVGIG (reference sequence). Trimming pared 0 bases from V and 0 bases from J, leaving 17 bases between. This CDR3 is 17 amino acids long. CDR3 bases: TGTGCCTGGAGTGTTGGGGCAGGGTATCTTGTGAACACTGAAGCTTTCTTT. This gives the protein CAWSVGAGYLVNTEAFF.

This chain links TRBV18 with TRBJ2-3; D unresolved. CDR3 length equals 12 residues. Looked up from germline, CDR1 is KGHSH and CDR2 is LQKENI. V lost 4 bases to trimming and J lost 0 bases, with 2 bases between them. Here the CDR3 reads CASSLSTDTQYF. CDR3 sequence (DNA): TGTGCCAGCTCACTGAGCACAGATACGCAGTATTTT. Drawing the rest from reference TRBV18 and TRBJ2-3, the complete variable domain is NAGVMQNPRHLVRRRGQEARLRCSPMKGHSHVYWYRQLPEEGLKFMVYLQKENIIDESGMPKERFSAEFPKEGPSILRIQQVVRGDSAAYFCASSLSTDTQYFGPGTRLTVL.

The CDR3 sequence is CASSVRGQGEKLFF. As DNA, the CDR3 is TGTGCCAGCAGCGTACGAGGACAGGGAGAAAAACTGTTTTTT. V usage is TRBV9 and J usage is TRBJ1-4, with 8 nucleotides matching TRBD1. Trimming at V came to 1 base and at J to 8 bases, leaving 4 bases not matched to a gene. Germline V lookup: CDR1 SGDLS, CDR2 YYNGEE. This CDR3 region has 14 residues.

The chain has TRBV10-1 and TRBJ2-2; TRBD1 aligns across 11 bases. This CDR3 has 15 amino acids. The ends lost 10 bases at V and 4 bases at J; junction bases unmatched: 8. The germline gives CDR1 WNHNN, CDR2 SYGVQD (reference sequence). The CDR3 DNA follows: TGCGCCACCTCGGACAGGGGGCGAGGCACCGGGGAGCTGTTTTTT. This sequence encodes CATSDRGRGTGELFF.

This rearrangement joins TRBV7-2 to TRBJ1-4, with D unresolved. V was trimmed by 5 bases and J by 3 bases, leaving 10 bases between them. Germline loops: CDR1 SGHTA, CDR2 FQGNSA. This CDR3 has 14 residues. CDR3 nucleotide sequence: TGTGCCAGCAGCCAACATGCTTCTAATGAAAAACTGTTTTTT. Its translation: CASSQHASNEKLFF.

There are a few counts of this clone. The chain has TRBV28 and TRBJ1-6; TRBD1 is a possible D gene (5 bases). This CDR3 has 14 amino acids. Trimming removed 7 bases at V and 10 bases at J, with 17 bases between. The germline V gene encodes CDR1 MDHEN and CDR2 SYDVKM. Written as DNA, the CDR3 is TGTGCCAGCATCCAGGGCCAGGGAGAATCACCCCTCCACTTT. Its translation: CASIQGQGESPLHF.